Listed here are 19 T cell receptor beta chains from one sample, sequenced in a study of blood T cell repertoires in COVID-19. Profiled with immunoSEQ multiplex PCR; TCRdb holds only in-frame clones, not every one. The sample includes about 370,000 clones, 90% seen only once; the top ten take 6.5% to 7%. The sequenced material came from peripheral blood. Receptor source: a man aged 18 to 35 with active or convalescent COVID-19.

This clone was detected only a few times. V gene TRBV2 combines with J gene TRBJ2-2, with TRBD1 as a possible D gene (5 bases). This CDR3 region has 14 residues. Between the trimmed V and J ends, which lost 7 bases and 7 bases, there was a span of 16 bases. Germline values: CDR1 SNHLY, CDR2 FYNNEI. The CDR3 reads CASIDGRVDGELFF. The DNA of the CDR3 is TGTGCCAGCATCGATGGCAGGGTCGACGGGGAGCTGTTTTTT.

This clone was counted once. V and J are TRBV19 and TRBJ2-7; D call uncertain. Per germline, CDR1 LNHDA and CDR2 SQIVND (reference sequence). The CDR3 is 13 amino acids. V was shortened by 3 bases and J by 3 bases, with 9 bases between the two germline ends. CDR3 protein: CASSIFGNYEQYF. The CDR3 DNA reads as TGTGCCAGTAGTATTTTTGGCAACTACGAGCAGTACTTC. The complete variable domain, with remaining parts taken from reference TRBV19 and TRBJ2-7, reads DGGITQSPKYLFRKEGQNVTLSCEQNLNHDAMYWYRQDPGQGLRLIYYSQIVNDFQKGDIAEGYSVSREKKESFPLTVTSAQKNPTAFYLCASSIFGNYEQYFGPGTRLTVT.

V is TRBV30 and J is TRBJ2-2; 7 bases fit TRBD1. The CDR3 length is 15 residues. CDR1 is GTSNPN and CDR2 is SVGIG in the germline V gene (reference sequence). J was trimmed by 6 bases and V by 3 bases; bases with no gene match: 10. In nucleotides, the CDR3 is TGTGCCTGGAGCCTGACAGGGTGGGTGTCCGGGGAGCTGTTTTTT. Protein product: CAWSLTGWVSGELFF.

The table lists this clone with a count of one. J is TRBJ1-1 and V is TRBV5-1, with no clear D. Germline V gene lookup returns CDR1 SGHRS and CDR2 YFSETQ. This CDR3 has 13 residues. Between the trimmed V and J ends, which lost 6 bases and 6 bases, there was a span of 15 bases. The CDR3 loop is CASKEEGGAEAFF. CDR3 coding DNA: TGCGCCAGCAAGGAAGAGGGTGGGGCTGAAGCTTTCTTT.

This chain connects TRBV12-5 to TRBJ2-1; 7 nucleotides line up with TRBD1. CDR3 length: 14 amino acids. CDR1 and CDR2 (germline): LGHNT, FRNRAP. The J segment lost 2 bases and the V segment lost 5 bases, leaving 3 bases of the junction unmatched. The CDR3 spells CASGAGTAYNEQFF. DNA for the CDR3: TGTGCTAGTGGTGCCGGGACAGCCTACAATGAGCAGTTCTTC.

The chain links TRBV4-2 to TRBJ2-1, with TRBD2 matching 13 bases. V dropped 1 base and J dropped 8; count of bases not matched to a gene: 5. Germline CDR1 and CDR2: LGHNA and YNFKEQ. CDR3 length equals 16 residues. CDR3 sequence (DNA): TGTGCCAGCAGCCAAGGGACTAGCGGGAGATCTTATGAGCAGTTCTTC. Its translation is CASSQGTSGRSYEQFF.

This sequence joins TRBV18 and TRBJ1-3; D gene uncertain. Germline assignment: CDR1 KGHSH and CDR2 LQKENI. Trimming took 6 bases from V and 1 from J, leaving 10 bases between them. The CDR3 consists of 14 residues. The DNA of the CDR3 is TGTGCCAGCTCCCAAAGAGAGTCTGGAAACACCATATATTTT. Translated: CASSQRESGNTIYF.

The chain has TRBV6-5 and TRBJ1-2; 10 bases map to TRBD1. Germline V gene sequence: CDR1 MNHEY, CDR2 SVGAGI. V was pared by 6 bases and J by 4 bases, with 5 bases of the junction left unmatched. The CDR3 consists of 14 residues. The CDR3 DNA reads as TGTGCCAGCAGACCGGGACAGGGGATCTATGGCTACACCTTC. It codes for CASRPGQGIYGYTF.

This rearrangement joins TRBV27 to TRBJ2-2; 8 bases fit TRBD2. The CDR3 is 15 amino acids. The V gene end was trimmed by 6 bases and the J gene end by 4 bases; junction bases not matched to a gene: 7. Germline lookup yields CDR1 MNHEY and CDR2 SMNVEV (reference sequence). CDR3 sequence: CASSPSGGFTGELFF. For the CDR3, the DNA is TGTGCCAGCAGCCCCAGCGGGGGCTTCACCGGGGAGCTGTTTTTT.

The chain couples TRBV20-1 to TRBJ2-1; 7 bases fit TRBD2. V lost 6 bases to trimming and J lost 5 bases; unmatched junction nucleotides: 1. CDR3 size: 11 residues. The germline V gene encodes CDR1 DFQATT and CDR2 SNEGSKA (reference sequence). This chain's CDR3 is CSAGLDNEQFF. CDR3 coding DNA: TGCAGTGCCGGACTAGACAATGAGCAGTTCTTC.

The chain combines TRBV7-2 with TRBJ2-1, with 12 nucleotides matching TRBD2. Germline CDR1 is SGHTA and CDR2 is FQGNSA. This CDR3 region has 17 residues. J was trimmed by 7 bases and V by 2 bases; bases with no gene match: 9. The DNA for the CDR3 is TGTGCCAGCAGCTTATTGGCTAGCGGGGGGGCCAGGAATGAGCAGTTCTTC. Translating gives CASSLLASGGARNEQFF. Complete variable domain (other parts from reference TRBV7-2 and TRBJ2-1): GAGVSQSPSNKVTEKGKDVELRCDPISGHTALYWYRQSLGQGLEFLIYFQGNSAPDKSGLPSDRFSAERTGGSVSTLTIQRTQQEDSAVYLCASSLLASGGARNEQFFGPGTRLTVL.

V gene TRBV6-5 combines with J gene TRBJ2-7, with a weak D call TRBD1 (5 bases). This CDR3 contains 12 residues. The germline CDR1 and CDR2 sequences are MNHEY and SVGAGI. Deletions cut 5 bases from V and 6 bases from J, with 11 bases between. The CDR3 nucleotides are TGTGCCAGCAGTCGCCAGGGTCGCGAGCAGTACTTC. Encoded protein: CASSRQGREQYF.

CDR3 DNA: TGTGCCAGCAGCCGGGAGCGGACTTCCTACGAGCAGTACTTC. It specifies CASSRERTSYEQYF. The V and J genes are TRBV3-1 (or the pseudogene TRBV3-2) and TRBJ2-7; D is possibly TRBD2 (5 bases). The CDR3 is 14 residues long. Germline lookup yields CDR1 LGHDT and CDR2 YNNKEL (reference sequence). V lost 4 bases and J lost 1, with 11 bases in between.

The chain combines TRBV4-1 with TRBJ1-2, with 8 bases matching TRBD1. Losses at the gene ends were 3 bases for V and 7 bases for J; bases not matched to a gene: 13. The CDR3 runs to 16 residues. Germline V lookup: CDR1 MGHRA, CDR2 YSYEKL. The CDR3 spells CASSQPRQGNKGGYTF. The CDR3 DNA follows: TGCGCCAGCAGCCAGCCCCGACAGGGGAATAAGGGTGGCTACACCTTC.

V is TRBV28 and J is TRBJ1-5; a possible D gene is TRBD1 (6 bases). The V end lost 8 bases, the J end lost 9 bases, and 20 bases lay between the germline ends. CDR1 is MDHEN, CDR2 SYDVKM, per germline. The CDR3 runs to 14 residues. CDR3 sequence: CASATPEGVTPQHF. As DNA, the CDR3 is TGTGCCAGCGCAACCCCTGAGGGGGTTACGCCCCAGCATTTT.

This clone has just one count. Here the CDR3 DNA reads TGTGCCAGCAGTGGACTAGCGGGAGGATCGAGCTCCTACAATGAGCAGTTCTTC. As protein: CASSGLAGGSSSYNEQFF. The chain joins TRBV6-1 to TRBJ2-1; 13 bases agree with TRBD2. V gave up 4 bases and J gave up 0 bases; unmatched junction bases: 6. This CDR3 region has 18 residues. Germline CDR1 reads MNHNS; CDR2 reads SASEGT.

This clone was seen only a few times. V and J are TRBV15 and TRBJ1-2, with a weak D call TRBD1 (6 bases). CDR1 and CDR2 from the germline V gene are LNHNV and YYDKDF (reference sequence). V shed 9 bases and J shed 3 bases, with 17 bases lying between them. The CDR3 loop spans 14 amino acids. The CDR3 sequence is CATRSRGWDYGYTF. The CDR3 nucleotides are TGTGCCACGCGCAGCAGGGGTTGGGACTATGGCTACACCTTC.

The CDR3 DNA reads TGTGCCAGCAGGGTCAACAACCAAGAGACCCAGTACTTC. It specifies CASRVNNQETQYF. V is TRBV2 and J is TRBJ2-5, with D uncertain. The V gene's germline CDR1 is SNHLY and CDR2 FYNNEI. The CDR3 extends over 13 amino acids. V lost 6 bases and J 0 bases, leaving 8 bases between the germline ends. Full variable domain (remainder filled in from reference TRBV2 and TRBJ2-5): EPEVTQTPSHQVTQMGQEVILRCVPISNHLYFYWYRQILGQKVEFLVSFYNNEISEKSEIFDDQFSVERPDGSNFTLKIRSTKLEDSAMYFCASRVNNQETQYFGPGTRLLVL.

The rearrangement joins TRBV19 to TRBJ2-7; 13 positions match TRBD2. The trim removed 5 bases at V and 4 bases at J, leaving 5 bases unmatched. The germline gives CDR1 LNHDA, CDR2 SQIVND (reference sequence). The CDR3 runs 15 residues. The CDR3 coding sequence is TGTGCCAGTAGTGGAGGACTAGCGGGGGCTTACGAGCAGTACTTC. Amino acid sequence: CASSGGLAGAYEQYF.